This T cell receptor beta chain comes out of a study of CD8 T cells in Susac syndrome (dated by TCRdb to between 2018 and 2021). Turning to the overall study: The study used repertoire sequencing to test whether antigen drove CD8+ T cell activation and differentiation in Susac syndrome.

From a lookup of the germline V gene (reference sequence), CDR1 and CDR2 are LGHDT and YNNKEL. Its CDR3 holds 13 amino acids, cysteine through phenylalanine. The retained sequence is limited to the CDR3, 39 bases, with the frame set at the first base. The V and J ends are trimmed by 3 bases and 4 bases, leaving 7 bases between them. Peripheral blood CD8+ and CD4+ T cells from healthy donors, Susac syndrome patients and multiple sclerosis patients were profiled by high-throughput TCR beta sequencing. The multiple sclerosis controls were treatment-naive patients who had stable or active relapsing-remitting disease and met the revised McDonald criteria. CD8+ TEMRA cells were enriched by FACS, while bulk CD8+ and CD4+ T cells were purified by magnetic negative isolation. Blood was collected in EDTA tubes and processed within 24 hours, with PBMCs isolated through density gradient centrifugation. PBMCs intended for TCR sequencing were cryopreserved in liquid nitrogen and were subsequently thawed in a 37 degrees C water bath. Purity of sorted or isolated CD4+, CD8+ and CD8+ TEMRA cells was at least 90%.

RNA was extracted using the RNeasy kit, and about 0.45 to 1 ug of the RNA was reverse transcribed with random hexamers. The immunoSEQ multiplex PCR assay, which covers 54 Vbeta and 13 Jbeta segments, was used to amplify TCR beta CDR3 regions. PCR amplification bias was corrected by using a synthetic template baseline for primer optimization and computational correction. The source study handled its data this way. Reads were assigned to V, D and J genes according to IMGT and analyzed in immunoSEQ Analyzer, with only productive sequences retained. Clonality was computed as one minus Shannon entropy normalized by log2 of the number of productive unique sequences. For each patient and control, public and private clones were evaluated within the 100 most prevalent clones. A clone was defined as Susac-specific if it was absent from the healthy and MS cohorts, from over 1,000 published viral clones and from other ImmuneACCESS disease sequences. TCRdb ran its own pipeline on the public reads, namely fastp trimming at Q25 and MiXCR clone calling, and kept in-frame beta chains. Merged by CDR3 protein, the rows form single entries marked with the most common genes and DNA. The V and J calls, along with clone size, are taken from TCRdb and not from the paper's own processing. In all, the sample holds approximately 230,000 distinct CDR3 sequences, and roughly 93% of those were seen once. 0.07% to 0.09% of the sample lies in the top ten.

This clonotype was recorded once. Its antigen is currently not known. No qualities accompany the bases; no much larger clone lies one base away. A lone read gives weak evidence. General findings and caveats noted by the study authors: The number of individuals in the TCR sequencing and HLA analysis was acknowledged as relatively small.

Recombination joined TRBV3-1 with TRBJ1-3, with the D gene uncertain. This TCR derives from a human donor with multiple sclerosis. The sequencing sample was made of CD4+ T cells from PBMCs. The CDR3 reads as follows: CASSQVLGNTIYF. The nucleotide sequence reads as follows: TGTGCCAGCAGCCAGGTGTTGGGAAACACCATATATTTT.